The 20 T cell receptor beta chains reported below all come from one sample, sequenced in a study of T cells after yellow fever vaccination. TCRdb recomputed calls from the 5' RACE reads with MiXCR, one row per CDR3 protein. The sample records some 300,000 distinct CDR3 sequences, roughly 8.7% being singletons. Sequencing was performed on CD4+ T cells sorted from PBMCs, taken 5 days after the yellow fever booster vaccination. These receptors all stem from a man between 18 and 29 years old who received the YFV17D yellow fever vaccine.

In this sample, this clonotype turned up a few times. CDR3 residues: CASRGNRRGNTEAFF. The CDR3 DNA follows: TGTGCCAGCCGGGGGAACAGGCGGGGGAACACTGAAGCTTTCTTT. V usage is TRBV6-1 and J usage is TRBJ1-1, with D maybe TRBD1 (5 bases). The CDR3 covers 15 residues. Germline-derived CDR1 and CDR2 are MNHNS and SASEGT. V was shortened by 8 bases and J by 1 base, with 17 bases between the two germline ends.

The chain links TRBV6-6 to TRBJ2-3; 7 nucleotides match TRBD1. The junction had 11 bases not matched to a gene; V was cut back by 6 bases and J by 5 bases. The CDR3 sequence is 15 residues long. Germline CDR1 is MNHNY and CDR2 is SVGAGI (reference sequence). The CDR3, as DNA: TGTGCCAGCAGAGGTACCGGGACAGCTCAAGATACGCAGTATTTT. It is translated as CASRGTGTAQDTQYF.

This clonotype appeared a few times. The rearrangement links TRBV7-3 to TRBJ2-5, with 8 bases fitting TRBD2. CDR3 length equals 15 residues. CDR1 SGHTA and CDR2 FQGTGA come from the germline V gene. The V and J ends lost 3 bases and 4 bases, in that order; junction bases with no gene match: 7. For the CDR3, the DNA is TGTGCCAGCAGCTTTGACGGGGGGGTGATAGAGACCCAGTACTTC. Its protein product is CASSFDGGVIETQYF.

This sequence joins TRBV5-5 and TRBJ2-7, with a possible D match to TRBD2 (5 bases). Germline assignment: CDR1 SGHKS and CDR2 YYEKEE (reference sequence). Trimming cost V 5 bases and J 2 bases, with 11 bases left between them. This CDR3 contains 13 residues. CDR3 coding DNA: TGTGCCAGCAGGTTCGGGGTCACCTACGAGCAGTACGTC. As protein: CASRFGVTYEQYV.

This rearrangement joins TRBV7-9 to TRBJ2-3; D gene uncertain. This CDR3 has 14 residues. Trimming cost V 5 bases and J 3 bases, with 12 bases left between them. Germline loops: CDR1 SEHNR, CDR2 FQNEAQ (reference sequence). CDR3 protein: CASSPPRMTDTQYF. For the CDR3, the DNA is TGTGCCAGCAGCCCCCCAAGGATGACAGATACGCAGTATTTT.

This clonotype was observed a few times. V gene TRBV20-1 combines with J gene TRBJ2-2; 9 positions match TRBD1. CDR3 length equals 16 residues. Germline CDR1 and CDR2: DFQATT and SNEGSKA (reference sequence). V shed 0 bases, J shed 1 base, and the junction held 3 bases outside the gene matches. Here the CDR3 DNA reads TGCAGTGCTAGAGATCGGACAGGGGTGAACACCGGGGAGCTGTTTTTT. It encodes CSARDRTGVNTGELFF.

This clonotype was seen repeatedly, ten times or more. The chain employs TRBV5-4 and TRBJ1-1; D is perhaps TRBD1 (5 bases). CDR1 is SGHNT, CDR2 YYREEE, per germline (reference sequence). Trimming removed 5 bases from V and 2 bases from J, with 13 bases in between. The CDR3 has 14 residues. The CDR3 region has the DNA TGTGCCAGCAGACCCGACAGTGACAACACTGAAGCTTTCTTT. Translation gives CASRPDSDNTEAFF.

The gene calls are TRBV12-3 or TRBV12-4 and TRBJ2-3, with D possibly matching TRBD1 (6 bases). V was trimmed by 6 bases and J by 5 bases, leaving 12 bases between them. This CDR3 has 13 amino acids. This chain's CDR3 is CASRNYREDTQYF. The CDR3 region has the DNA TGTGCCAGCAGAAACTACAGGGAAGATACGCAGTATTTT.

This clonotype occurred a few times. CDR3 DNA: TGCGCCAGCAGCCAAGAAGGAGGTAGCGGAACCACAGATACGCAGTATTTT. Translated: CASSQEGGSGTTDTQYF. This chain uses TRBV4-3 with TRBJ2-3; weak D call: TRBD2 (6 bases). Germline assignment: CDR1 LGHNA and CDR2 YSLEER. Trimming cost V 0 bases and J 2 bases, with 15 bases left between them. This CDR3 has 17 residues.

This clonotype was detected many times. The chain carries TRBV5-6 and TRBJ1-5, with D hard to call. Germline CDR1 and CDR2: SGHDT and YYEEEE. V dropped 3 bases and J dropped 6 bases, with 10 bases sitting between them. The length of the CDR3 is 13 residues. DNA of the CDR3: TGTGCCAGCAGCTGGGGAAACGGTCAGCCCCAGCATTTT. It yields the protein CASSWGNGQPQHF.

This clonotype was counted at least ten times. This chain joins TRBV4-1 and TRBJ2-7; 8 bases agree with TRBD1. CDR1 MGHRA and CDR2 YSYEKL come from the germline V gene. The CDR3 runs 15 residues. V dropped 2 bases and J dropped 4; count of bases not matched to a gene: 7. CDR3 amino acids: CASSQRTGMGYEQYF. CDR3 nucleotides: TGCGCCAGCAGCCAACGGACAGGGATGGGGTACGAGCAGTACTTC.

The chain is built from TRBV5-6 and TRBJ1-6; 7 bases are shared with TRBD1. CDR3 length equals 14 residues. Per germline, CDR1 SGHDT and CDR2 YYEEEE. Losses at the gene ends were 1 base for V and 12 bases for J; bases not matched to a gene: 7. The CDR3 reads CASSLRQAGGPLHF. The CDR3 DNA sequence: TGTGCCAGCAGCTTGAGACAGGCAGGGGGACCCCTCCACTTT.

This clonotype was detected many times. The chain couples TRBV2 to TRBJ2-6; D call uncertain. The V gene's germline CDR1 is SNHLY and CDR2 FYNNEI. The CDR3 is 13 amino acids. The germline V and J ends were trimmed by 6 bases and 3 bases, with 6 bases remaining between them. Here the CDR3 DNA reads TGTGCCAGCAGGAATCTTGGGGCCAACGTCCTGACTTTC. Its protein product is CASRNLGANVLTF.

This clonotype was detected many times. The chain has TRBV6-5 and TRBJ2-3; 10 bases map to TRBD2. Germline lookup yields CDR1 MNHEY and CDR2 SVGAGI. The CDR3 contains 15 residues. The J segment lost 4 bases and the V segment lost 5 bases, leaving 6 bases of the junction unmatched. The CDR3 loop is CASSLVAGGPDTQYF. CDR3 coding DNA: TGTGCCAGCAGTCTCGTAGCGGGGGGCCCAGATACGCAGTATTTT.

In its sample, this clonotype was seen a few times. The CDR3 region is CSAIAQGNTDTQYF. In DNA, the CDR3 is TGCAGTGCCATTGCACAGGGAAACACAGATACGCAGTATTTT. The chain combines TRBV20-1 with TRBJ2-3; D perhaps matches TRBD1 (6 bases). Germline V CDR1 and CDR2: DFQATT, SNEGSKA (reference sequence). Trimming shortened V by 6 bases and J by 2 bases, and 15 bases separated the two germline ends. The CDR3 runs to 14 residues.

This clonotype has more than one count but fewer than ten. This CDR3 is CASSPAGQPYYGYTF. Here the CDR3 DNA reads TGTGCCAGCAGCCCTGCGGGGCAGCCTTACTATGGCTACACCTTC. The rearrangement uses TRBV7-9 and TRBJ1-2; D perhaps matches TRBD1 (5 bases). This CDR3 spans 15 amino acids. V lost 5 bases to trimming and J lost 3 bases, with 16 bases between them. Germline lookup yields CDR1 SEHNR and CDR2 FQNEAQ (reference sequence).

This clonotype was picked up a small number of times. This chain uses TRBV2 with TRBJ2-2; D perhaps matches TRBD2 (7 bases). The germline V gene has CDR1 SNHLY and CDR2 FYNNEI. V was clipped by 8 bases and J by 6 bases, with 19 bases between them. The CDR3 has 15 residues. This chain's CDR3 is CASGEAGAGAGELFF. As DNA, the CDR3 is TGTGCCAGCGGAGAGGCGGGGGCAGGTGCCGGGGAGCTGTTTTTT.

The chain is built from TRBV7-2 and TRBJ2-5; TRBD2 aligns across 10 bases. V lost 8 bases and J lost 2; bases outside the gene matches: 8. The CDR3 contains 15 residues. Germline V lookup: CDR1 SGHTA, CDR2 FQGNSA. DNA of the CDR3: TGTGCCAGCTTGAGTCAGCGGGGGGGGCAAGAGACCCAGTACTTC. Amino acids: CASLSQRGGQETQYF.

This chain joins TRBV6-1 and TRBJ1-1, with D tentatively TRBD1 (5 bases). The CDR3 spans 13 residues. Trimming left V 1 base short and J 8 bases short, with 11 bases between. Looked up from germline, CDR1 is MNHNS and CDR2 is SASEGT. Written as DNA, the CDR3 is TGTGCCAGCAGTGAAGTGGGGGTCCCAGAAGCTTTCTTT. It translates to CASSEVGVPEAFF.

This clonotype was counted a few times. V usage is TRBV7-2 and J usage is TRBJ2-7; 7 bases line up with TRBD1. The CDR3 sequence is 14 residues long. After removal of 3 bases from V and 6 bases from J, the junction contained 8 bases not matched to a gene. The germline gives CDR1 SGHTA, CDR2 FQGNSA. The CDR3 bases are TGTGCCAGCAGCTTCGGACAGGTTCCCATCGAGCAGTACTTC. Protein product: CASSFGQVPIEQYF. Full variable domain (remainder filled in from reference TRBV7-2 and TRBJ2-7): GAGVSQSPSNKVTEKGKDVELRCDPISGHTALYWYRQSLGQGLEFLIYFQGNSAPDKSGLPSDRFSAERTGGSVSTLTIQRTQQEDSAVYLCASSFGQVPIEQYFGPGTRLTVT.